Below, 25 T cell receptor beta chains from the same sample are listed, as sequenced in a study of cytomegalovirus exposure and HLA in healthy donors. PCR primers comprised 60 Vbeta and 13 Jbeta primers. Sequencing was performed with immunoSEQ multiplex PCR; in TCRdb, only in-frame clones are kept and a portion is missing. The data hold about 140,000 clones, with around 80% observed a single time. Sequencing was performed on PBMCs. These receptors were taken from a female donor in good health and CMV-seropositive.

This clone came up once. This chain uses TRBV7-9 with TRBJ1-2; 7 nucleotides match TRBD1. With V trimmed by 5 bases and J by 6 bases, 12 bases remained unmatched. Germline V gene lookup returns CDR1 SEHNR and CDR2 FQNEAQ (reference sequence). This CDR3 comprises 15 residues. CDR3 sequence reads: CASSRITGVDDGYTF. Written as DNA, the CDR3 is TGTGCCAGCAGCCGAATTACAGGGGTGGACGATGGCTACACCTTC.

The gene calls are TRBV7-9 and TRBJ2-7; 9 positions match TRBD2. This CDR3 spans 15 amino acids. The germline V gene has CDR1 SEHNR and CDR2 FQNEAQ (reference sequence). Germline trimming cut 1 base from V and 2 bases from J; bases unmatched to any gene: 3. CDR3 sequence (DNA): TGTGCCAGCAGCTTAGGACTAGCGGAGACCTACGAGCAGTACTTC. Protein sequence: CASSLGLAETYEQYF.

The J gene is TRBJ2-1, the V gene TRBV9, with 8 bases aligning to TRBD2. From germline, CDR1 is SGDLS and CDR2 YYNGEE. The J segment lost 10 bases and the V segment lost 0 bases, leaving 9 bases of the junction unmatched. CDR3 size: 15 residues. The chain's CDR3 is CASSVVTGGYHEQFF. CDR3 nucleotide sequence: TGTGCCAGCAGCGTAGTGACGGGAGGGTATCACGAGCAGTTCTTC.

V usage is TRBV7-7 and J usage is TRBJ2-5; no definite D call. Trimming took off 2 bases at V and 5 bases at J, with 12 bases between the two ends. The CDR3 runs 14 residues. In germline, CDR1 is SSHAT, CDR2 FNYEAQ (reference sequence). CDR3 bases: TGTGCCAGCAGCTTACTTGACTGGTCCGAGACCCAGTACTTC. This translates into CASSLLDWSETQYF.

The gene calls are TRBV27 and TRBJ2-7; the D is unclear. The CDR3 spans 14 residues. V was clipped by 0 bases and J by 2 bases, with 8 bases between them. From germline, CDR1 is MNHEY and CDR2 SMNVEV (reference sequence). CDR3 in DNA: TGTGCCAGCAGTTTATCGCCCCCGGCCTACGAGCAGTACTTC. Amino acid sequence: CASSLSPPAYEQYF.

The V call is TRBV9, the J call TRBJ2-1; 9 bases align to TRBD1. In germline, CDR1 is SGDLS, CDR2 YYNGEE. The CDR3 has 13 amino acids. J gave up 6 bases and V 4 bases, and 2 bases lay outside the gene matches. DNA of the CDR3: TGTGCCAGCAGCCCGGGACAGGGCAATGAGCAGTTCTTC. Its translation: CASSPGQGNEQFF.

This sequence joins TRBV10-2 and TRBJ2-1, with 11 bases that match TRBD2. Germline loops: CDR1 WSHSY, CDR2 SAAADI. Trimming removed 9 bases from V and 10 bases from J; junction bases left unmatched: 8. This CDR3 comprises 13 residues. CDR3 DNA: TGCGCCAGTTGTAGCGGGGGGGCTCGGGAGCAGTTCTTC. Encoded protein: CASCSGGAREQFF.

The chain employs TRBV19 and TRBJ2-1; D remains ambiguous. Per the germline V gene, CDR1 is LNHDA and CDR2 is SQIVND (reference sequence). V was shortened by 6 bases and J by 1 base, with 16 bases between the two germline ends. CDR3 length: 16 amino acids. In nucleotides, the CDR3 is TGTGCCAGTAGCACCCCGGCGAGGCGTTCCTACAATGAGCAGTTCTTC. Encoded protein: CASSTPARRSYNEQFF.

In its sample, this clone was seen once. This chain connects TRBV6-1 to TRBJ2-2, with D perhaps matching TRBD2 (7 bases). Germline assignment: CDR1 MNHNS and CDR2 SASEGT. The V end lost 4 bases, the J end lost 4 bases, and 13 bases lay between the germline ends. The CDR3 spans 15 residues. CDR3 sequence: CASSALRGPTGELFF. The CDR3 region has the DNA TGTGCCAGCAGTGCCTTGCGGGGGCCCACCGGGGAGCTGTTTTTT.

The genes are TRBV19 and TRBJ1-6, with 8 nucleotides matching TRBD1. Germline values: CDR1 LNHDA, CDR2 SQIVND (reference sequence). The length of the CDR3 is 15 residues. V lost 2 bases, J lost 9 bases, and 6 bases stayed unmatched. The CDR3 spells CASSILGQGFSPLHF. CDR3 nucleotide sequence: TGTGCCAGTAGTATACTAGGACAGGGCTTTTCACCCCTCCACTTT.

A few counts support this clone. The chain employs TRBV28 and TRBJ2-1, with a weak D call TRBD1 (6 bases). The CDR3 extends over 15 amino acids. The germline V gene encodes CDR1 MDHEN and CDR2 SYDVKM. Between the trimmed V and J ends, which lost 5 bases and 2 bases, there was a span of 13 bases. The CDR3 reads CASSIHRVTYNEQFF. In DNA, the CDR3 is TGTGCCAGCAGTATCCACAGGGTCACCTACAATGAGCAGTTCTTC.

This sequence joins TRBV5-1 and TRBJ1-2, with 7 bases that match TRBD1. CDR1 and CDR2 from the germline V gene are SGHRS and YFSETQ. CDR3 length: 14 residues. Trimming removed 3 bases from V and 2 bases from J; junction bases left unmatched: 4. For the CDR3, the DNA is TGCGCCAGCAGCTCACAGGGACAGAACTATGGCTACACCTTC. Protein product: CASSSQGQNYGYTF.

This chain uses TRBV5-1 with TRBJ2-2, with 13 positions matching TRBD2. This CDR3 has 16 residues. In germline, CDR1 is SGHRS, CDR2 YFSETQ. Losses at the gene ends were 5 bases for V and 6 bases for J; bases not matched to a gene: 7. CDR3 DNA: TGCGCCAGCAGATTGCCGGGACTAGCGGGGTCCGGGGAGCTGTTTTTT. Translation gives CASRLPGLAGSGELFF. Looking up the rest from reference TRBV5-1 and TRBJ2-2 gives the full variable domain: KAGVTQTPRYLIKTRGQQVTLSCSPISGHRSVSWYQQTPGQGLQFLFEYFSETQRNKGNFPGRFSGRQFSNSRSEMNVSTLELGDSALYLCASRLPGLAGSGELFFGEGSRLTVL.

The V call is TRBV7-9, the J call TRBJ1-1; D not certain. Germline loops: CDR1 SEHNR, CDR2 FQNEAQ (reference sequence). V was shortened by 2 bases and J by 5 bases, with 18 bases between the two germline ends. This CDR3 has 16 residues. CDR3 sequence reads: CASSLRAVTRRTEAFF. The CDR3 DNA sequence: TGTGCCAGCAGCTTAAGGGCAGTCACGAGGAGGACTGAAGCTTTCTTT.

The rearrangement links TRBV6-5 to TRBJ1-1; TRBD1 agrees at 7 bases. The CDR3 spans 14 residues. Per germline, CDR1 MNHEY and CDR2 SVGAGI. The J segment lost 3 bases and the V segment lost 4 bases, leaving 5 bases of the junction unmatched. DNA of the CDR3: TGTGCCAGCAGTTTAGACAGGGCCGACACTGAAGCTTTCTTT. This sequence encodes CASSLDRADTEAFF.

This rearrangement joins TRBV10-3 to TRBJ1-1, with 7 positions matching TRBD1. After removal of 6 bases from V and 8 bases from J, the junction contained 12 bases not matched to a gene. CDR3 length equals 14 residues. Germline assignment: CDR1 ENHRY and CDR2 SYGVKD. Here the CDR3 DNA reads TGTGCCATCAGGCCGGAGGGGGCCGGCAGAGAAGCTTTCTTT. As protein: CAIRPEGAGREAFF.

V usage is TRBV5-1 and J usage is TRBJ1-5, with D possibly TRBD1 on 5 matching bases. This CDR3 spans 15 amino acids. The V end was cut by 0 bases, the J end by 3 bases, with 10 bases between. Germline CDR1 and CDR2: SGHRS and YFSETQ. The chain's CDR3 is CASSLEGMVNQPQHF. The CDR3 DNA reads TGCGCCAGCAGCTTGGAGGGGATGGTCAATCAGCCCCAGCATTTT.

This clone was seen only a few times. This chain joins TRBV5-4 and TRBJ2-5, with 9 bases matching TRBD1. The ends lost 2 bases at V and 7 bases at J; junction bases unmatched: 3. Germline V gene data show CDR1 as SGHNT and CDR2 as YYREEE (reference sequence). The CDR3 sequence is 13 residues long. Here the CDR3 DNA reads TGTGCCAGCAGCTTTGAGGACAGGGGGACCCAGTACTTC. Its translation is CASSFEDRGTQYF.

This chain links TRBV18 with TRBJ2-2; tentatively, D is TRBD2 (6 bases). The CDR3 contains 16 residues. V was trimmed by 6 bases and J by 2 bases, leaving 16 bases between them. The germline gives CDR1 KGHSH, CDR2 LQKENI. CDR3 loop: CASSQLLATNTGELFF. CDR3 in DNA: TGTGCCAGCTCGCAGTTACTAGCTACAAACACCGGGGAGCTGTTTTTT.

The rearrangement uses TRBV6-5 and TRBJ2-7, with TRBD1 matching over 11 bases. The CDR3 is 14 amino acids. The V gene's germline CDR1 is MNHEY and CDR2 SVGAGI. The junction had 7 bases not matched to a gene; V was cut back by 7 bases and J by 5 bases. The CDR3 here is CASIRDRGMDEQYF. In nucleotides, the CDR3 is TGTGCCAGCATCCGGGACAGGGGGATGGACGAGCAGTACTTC.

CDR3 nucleotide sequence: TGCGCCAGCAGTGAGTCGATACAGGTTGACATTCAGTACTTC. As protein: CASSESIQVDIQYF. This chain connects TRBV10-2 to TRBJ2-4; D may be TRBD1 (5 bases). Trimming shortened V by 0 bases and J by 8 bases, and 11 bases separated the two germline ends. CDR1 WSHSY and CDR2 SAAADI come from the germline V gene. This CDR3 comprises 14 residues.

The rearrangement joins TRBV19 to TRBJ1-5; 8 bases align to TRBD1. V was clipped by 11 bases and J by 5 bases; unmatched bases: 5. CDR1 and CDR2 from the germline V gene are LNHDA and SQIVND (reference sequence). The CDR3 spans 12 residues. The CDR3 sequence: CAGGQDHQPQHF. The CDR3 nucleotides are TGTGCCGGGGGACAGGACCATCAGCCCCAGCATTTT.

This clone was seen a handful of times. V gene TRBV11-2 combines with J gene TRBJ2-7, with 9 bases matching TRBD2. Germline values: CDR1 SGHAT, CDR2 FQNNGV. The trim removed 4 bases at V and 1 base at J, leaving 8 bases unmatched. The CDR3 length is 16 residues. CDR3 residues: CASSSETSGLSYEQYF. In DNA, the CDR3 is TGTGCCAGCAGCTCGGAGACTAGCGGACTTTCCTACGAGCAGTACTTC. Filled out from reference TRBV11-2 and TRBJ2-7, the complete variable domain reads EAGVAQSPRYKIIEKRQSVAFWCNPISGHATLYWYQQILGQGPKLLIQFQNNGVVDDSQLPKDRFSAERLKGVDSTLKIQPAKLEDSAVYLCASSSETSGLSYEQYFGPGTRLTVT.

The V gene is TRBV30, the J gene TRBJ1-4; D is possibly TRBD1 (5 bases). The germline gives CDR1 GTSNPN, CDR2 SVGIG (reference sequence). Trimming took off 2 bases at V and 7 bases at J, with 11 bases between the two ends. CDR3 length equals 13 residues. CDR3 residues: CAWSWQGAEKLFF. Written as DNA, the CDR3 is TGTGCCTGGAGTTGGCAGGGTGCTGAAAAACTGTTTTTT.

V usage is TRBV2 and J usage is TRBJ2-2; no clear D. Trimming cost V 10 bases and J 3 bases, with 12 bases left between them. This CDR3 spans 13 amino acids. Germline CDR1 and CDR2: SNHLY and FYNNEI. The CDR3: CATRYLDTGELFF. The CDR3 DNA follows: TGTGCCACCCGATATCTAGACACCGGGGAGCTGTTTTTT.